The present T cell receptor beta chain was sequenced within a study of T cells in Graves' hyperthyroidism and ophthalmopathy. This CDR3 has 16 amino acids. With 0 bases clipped from V and 6 bases from J, the junction kept 9 bases outside the gene matches. Germline-derived CDR1 and CDR2 are MNHNY and SVGAGI (reference sequence). Template material for amplifying TCR beta CDR3 regions consisted of RNA transcripts. Researchers ran a first-round RT-PCR on the TCR CDR3 using the HTBI primer set. Each CDR3 protein is one row after TCRdb ran MiXCR on the multiplex PCR reads. The sample consists of roughly 500,000 distinct CDR3 sequences, around 46% of them appearing once. This clonotype was counted at least ten times. Its antigen is currently unknown. Whole-study results and caveats: Through a model of 13 V-J features, ophthalmopathy was separated from stable hyperthyroidism. Most clonotypes expanded in the thyroid (above 0.001) were also present in blood. Ophthalmopathy, which appeared later, was predicted by the model a median around 6 months before onset.

Every diagnosis used clinical symptoms, serum thyroxine and TRAb, thyroid ultrasound and orbital computed tomography. Material: peripheral blood or thyroid tissue (not recorded which). V and J are TRBV6-6 and TRBJ2-7; 9 positions match TRBD1. This receptor was obtained from an adult woman with Graves' disease, either hyperthyroidism or ophthalmopathy (not recorded which). DNA of the CDR3: TGTGCCAGCAGTTACTCGTGGGACAGGGCCCTTCTCGAGCAGTACTTC. Translating gives CASSYSWDRALLEQYF.